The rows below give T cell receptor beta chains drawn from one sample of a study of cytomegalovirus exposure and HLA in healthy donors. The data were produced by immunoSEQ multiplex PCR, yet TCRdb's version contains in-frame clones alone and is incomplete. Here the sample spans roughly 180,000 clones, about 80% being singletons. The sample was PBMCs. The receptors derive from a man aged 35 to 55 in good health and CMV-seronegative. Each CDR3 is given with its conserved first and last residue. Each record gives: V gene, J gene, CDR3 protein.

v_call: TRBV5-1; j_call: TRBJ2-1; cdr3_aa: CASRGLNNEQFF
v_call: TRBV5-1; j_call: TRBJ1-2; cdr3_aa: CASSPGQGLGNYGYTF
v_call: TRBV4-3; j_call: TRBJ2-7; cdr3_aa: CASSQGTGKSYEQYF
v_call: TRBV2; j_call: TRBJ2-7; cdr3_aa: CASVLAGGPAEQYF
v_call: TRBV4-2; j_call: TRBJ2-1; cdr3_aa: CASSHQGSGLGVDEQFF
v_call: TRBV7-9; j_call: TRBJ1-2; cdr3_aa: CASSFDGERRLF
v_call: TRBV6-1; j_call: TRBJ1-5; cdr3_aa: CASSGGLTFNTPQHF
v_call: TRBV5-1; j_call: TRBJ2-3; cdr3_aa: CASSLDGKSTDTQYF
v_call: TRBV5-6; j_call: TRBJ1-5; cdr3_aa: CASSLWAGGNQPQHF
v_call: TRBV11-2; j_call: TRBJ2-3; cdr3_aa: CASSLASVAQYF
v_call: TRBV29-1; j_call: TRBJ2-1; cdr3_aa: CSVAGLAGTYNEQFF
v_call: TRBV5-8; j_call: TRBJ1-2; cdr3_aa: CASRAVYGYTF
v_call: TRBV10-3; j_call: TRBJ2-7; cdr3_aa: CATGPGTSDEQYF
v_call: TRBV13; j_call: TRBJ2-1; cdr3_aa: CASSLLGRGTKFF
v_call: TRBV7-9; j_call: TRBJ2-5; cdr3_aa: CASSLAAGIQETQYF
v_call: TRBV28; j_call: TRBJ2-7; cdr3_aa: CASALGQYEQYF
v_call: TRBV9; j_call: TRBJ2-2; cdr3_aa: CASSVARGELFF
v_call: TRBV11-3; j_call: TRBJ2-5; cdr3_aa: CASSPLTSIETQYF
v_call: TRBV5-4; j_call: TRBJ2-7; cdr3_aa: CASTKPGQGSYEQYF
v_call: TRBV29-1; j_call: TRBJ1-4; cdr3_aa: CSVGGGTREKLFF
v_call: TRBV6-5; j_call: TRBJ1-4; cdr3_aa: CASTPDRGGEKLFF
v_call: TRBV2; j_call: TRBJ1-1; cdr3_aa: CASSFDGRTEAFF
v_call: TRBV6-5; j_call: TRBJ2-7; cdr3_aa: CASSPGDRATYEQYF
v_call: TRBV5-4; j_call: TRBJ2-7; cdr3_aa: CASRSGTDPYEQYF
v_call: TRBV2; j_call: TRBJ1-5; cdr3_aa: CASSGPGEGQPQHF
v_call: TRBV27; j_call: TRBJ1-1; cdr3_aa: CASSLRQGFAFF
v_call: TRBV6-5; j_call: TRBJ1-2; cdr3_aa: CASSYGRDLGGYTF
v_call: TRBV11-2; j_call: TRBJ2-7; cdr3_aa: CASSLASAGGGYEQYF
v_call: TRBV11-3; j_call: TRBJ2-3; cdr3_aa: CASSPLRSADTQYF
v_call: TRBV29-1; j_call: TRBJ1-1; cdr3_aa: CSVDRGSTEAFF
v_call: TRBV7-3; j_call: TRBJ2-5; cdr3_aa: CASSLAGGIQETQYF
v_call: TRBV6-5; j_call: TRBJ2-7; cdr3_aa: CASSSPRGLDLYEQYF
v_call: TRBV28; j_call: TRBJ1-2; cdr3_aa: CASSFGDRPYGYTF
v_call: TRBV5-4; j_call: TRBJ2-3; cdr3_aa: CASSLMSEGGASTDTQYF
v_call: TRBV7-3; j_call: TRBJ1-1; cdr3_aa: CASSSRGRGGVGGTEAFF
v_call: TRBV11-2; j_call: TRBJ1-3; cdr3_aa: CASSLGGQTSGNTIYF
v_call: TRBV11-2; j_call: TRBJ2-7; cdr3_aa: CASSLSPGQGVYEQYF
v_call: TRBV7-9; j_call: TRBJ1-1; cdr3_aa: CASSFEAGNTEAFF
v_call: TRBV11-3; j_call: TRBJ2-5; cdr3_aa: CASSLGSPSGSGETQYF
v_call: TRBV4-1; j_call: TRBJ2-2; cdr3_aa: CASSGSTGELFF
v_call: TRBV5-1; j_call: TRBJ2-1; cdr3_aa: CASTQLAGGPDEQFF
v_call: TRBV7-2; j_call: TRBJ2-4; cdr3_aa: CASSLAPSGRAKNIQYF
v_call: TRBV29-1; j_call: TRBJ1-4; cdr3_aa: CSVERGQREKLFF
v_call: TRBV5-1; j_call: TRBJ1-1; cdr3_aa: CASSFGGVNTEAFF
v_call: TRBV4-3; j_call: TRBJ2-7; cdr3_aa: CASSQPLGPGLAGLNYEQYF
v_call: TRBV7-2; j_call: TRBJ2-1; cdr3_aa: CASTLAGNEQFF
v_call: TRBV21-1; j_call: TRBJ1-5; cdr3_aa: CASPRGGGNSNQPQHF
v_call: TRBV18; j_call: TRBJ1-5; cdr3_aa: CASSGTGGNQPQHF
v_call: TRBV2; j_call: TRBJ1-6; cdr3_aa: CASKSSSPYNSPLHF
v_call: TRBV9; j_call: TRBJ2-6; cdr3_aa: CASSGGGASGANVLTF
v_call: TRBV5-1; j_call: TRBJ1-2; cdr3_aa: CASSLEGLGGYTF
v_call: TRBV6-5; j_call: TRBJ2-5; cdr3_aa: CASTLEAGRTQYF
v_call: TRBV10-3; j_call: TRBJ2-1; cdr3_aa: CAISEYTRAGLISYNEQFF
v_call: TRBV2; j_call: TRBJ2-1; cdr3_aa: CASRSRDRNNEQFF
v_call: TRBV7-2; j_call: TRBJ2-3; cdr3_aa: CASSLTLAGITDTQYF
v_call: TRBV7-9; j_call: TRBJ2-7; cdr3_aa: CASSYDRSSYEQYF
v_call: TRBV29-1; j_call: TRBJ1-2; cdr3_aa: CSVARTGGDYGYTF
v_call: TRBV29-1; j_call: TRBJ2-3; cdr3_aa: CPERHFHGDTQYF
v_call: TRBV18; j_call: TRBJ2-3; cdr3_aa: CASSRASGAGTDTQYF